This T cell receptor beta chain was recorded in a study of molecular identifiers for immune sequencing clone quantification. Study-level background: Naive CD8 cell RNA, from roughly 18,000 or 92,000 cells, was split five ways in replicates, with four sequenced.

This clonotype was picked up many times. Bulk libraries came from a prior protocol with listed TCR primers. MiXCR, run by TCRdb on the PCR reads, gives a single entry per CDR3 protein. The data show 460,000 or so distinct CDR3 sequences, about a quarter seen once. RNA fractions of 10%, 30% or 50% and roughly 17,000 to 1,100,000 sorted cells were the source of naive CD8 libraries. A CD8+CD4-CCR7+CD45RA+ gate was used to sort naive CD8 T cells. V lost 2 bases and J lost 0; bases outside the gene matches: 10. Germline V gives CDR1 SGHNT, CDR2 YYREEE (reference sequence). The CDR3 spans 17 residues. The clonotype originates from a human donor in good health. Some libraries in this study had Jurkat cell RNA spiked in. Sequenced: naive CD8+ T cells from blood, with Jurkat cell RNA spiked in. Subset of the sample: FACS-sorted CD8+CD4-CCR7+CD45RA+ naive T cells. The rearrangement links TRBV5-4 to TRBJ1-1; 7 bases align to TRBD1. CDR3 sequence (DNA): TGTGCCAGCAGCTTTACAGGGGTTCGTTCCATGAACACTGAAGCTTTCTTT. Translation: CASSFTGVRSMNTEAFF.